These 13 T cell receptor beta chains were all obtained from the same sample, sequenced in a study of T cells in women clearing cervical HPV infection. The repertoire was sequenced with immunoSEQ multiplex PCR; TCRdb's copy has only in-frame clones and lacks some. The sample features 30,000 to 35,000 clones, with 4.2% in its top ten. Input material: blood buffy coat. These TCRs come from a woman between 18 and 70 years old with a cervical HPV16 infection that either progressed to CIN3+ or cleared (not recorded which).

Incomplete CDR3 DNA: TGTGCCAGCAGCCCGCAGGGGCTGACTTATGGC. Translated: CASSPQGLTYG. The entire CDR3 protein reads CASSPQGLTYGYTF. The chain has TRBV5-6 and TRBJ1-2; TRBD1 might be the D (6 bases). Read sequence stops 3 residues before the CDR3 end, and the germline J gene provides the missing end. Germline CDR1 is SGHDT and CDR2 is YYEEEE. This CDR3 is 14 amino acids long. The V gene lost 4 bases and the J gene lost 5 bases, with 15 bases spanning the gap. Full variable domain (rest looked up from reference TRBV5-6 and TRBJ1-2): DAGVTQSPTHLIKTRGQQVTLRCSPKSGHDTVSWYQQALGQGPQFIFQYYEEEERQRGNFPDRFSGHQFPNYSSELNVNALLLGDSALYLCASSPQGLTYGYTFGSGTRLTVV.

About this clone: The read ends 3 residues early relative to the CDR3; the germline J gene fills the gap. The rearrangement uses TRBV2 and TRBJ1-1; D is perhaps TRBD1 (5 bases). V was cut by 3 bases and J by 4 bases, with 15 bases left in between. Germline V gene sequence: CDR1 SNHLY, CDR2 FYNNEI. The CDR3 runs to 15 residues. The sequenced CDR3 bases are TGTGCCAGCAGTGACCCCAGGGCTGGCGGCACTGAA. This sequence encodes CASSDPRAGGTE. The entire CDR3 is CASSDPRAGGTEAFF.

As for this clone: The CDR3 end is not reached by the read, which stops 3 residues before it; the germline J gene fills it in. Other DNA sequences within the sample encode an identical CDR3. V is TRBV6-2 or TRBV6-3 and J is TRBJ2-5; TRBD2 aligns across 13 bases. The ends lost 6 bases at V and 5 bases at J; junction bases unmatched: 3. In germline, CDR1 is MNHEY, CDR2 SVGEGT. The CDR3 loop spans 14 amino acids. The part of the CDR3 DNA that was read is TGTGCCAGCAGGAAGACTAGCGGGAGGGAGACC. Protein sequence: CASRKTSGRET. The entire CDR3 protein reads CASRKTSGRETQYF.

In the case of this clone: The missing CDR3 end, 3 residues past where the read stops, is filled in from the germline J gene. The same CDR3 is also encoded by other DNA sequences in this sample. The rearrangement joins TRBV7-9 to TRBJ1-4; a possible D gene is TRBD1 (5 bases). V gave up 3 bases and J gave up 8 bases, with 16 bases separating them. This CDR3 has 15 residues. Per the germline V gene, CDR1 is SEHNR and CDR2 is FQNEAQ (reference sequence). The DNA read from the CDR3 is TGTGCCAGCAGCTTGGCGGCAGGGATCTACGAAAAA. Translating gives CASSLAAGIYEK. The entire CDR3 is CASSLAAGIYEKLFF.

The CDR3 DNA, read in part, is TGCAGTGCTAGTAGCGGGGAAATTGATGCAGATACG. Translation gives CSASSGEIDADT. The CDR3 in full is CSASSGEIDADTQYF. This chain links TRBV20-1 with TRBJ2-3; 8 positions match TRBD2. The read terminates 3 residues ahead of where the CDR3 ends, so the germline J gene completes it. This CDR3 has 15 amino acids. J was trimmed by 4 bases and V by 3 bases; bases with no gene match: 9. The germline V gene encodes CDR1 DFQATT and CDR2 SNEGSKA (reference sequence).

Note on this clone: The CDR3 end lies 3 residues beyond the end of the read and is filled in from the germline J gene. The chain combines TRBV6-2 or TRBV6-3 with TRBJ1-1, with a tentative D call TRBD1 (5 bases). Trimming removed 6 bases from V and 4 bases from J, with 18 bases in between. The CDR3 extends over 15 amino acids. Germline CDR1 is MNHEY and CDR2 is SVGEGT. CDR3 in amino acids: CASSPQGLVITEAFF. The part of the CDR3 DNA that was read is TGTGCCAGCAGCCCCCAGGGTTTAGTGATCACTGAA.

The part of the CDR3 DNA that was read is TGTGCCAGCAGTGAAGCAGGAGACAGGGGGAATGGC. Its translation: CASSEAGDRGNG. The complete CDR3 reads CASSEAGDRGNGYTF. The V and J genes are TRBV6-1 and TRBJ1-2; 9 bases line up with TRBD1. The read finishes 3 residues shy of the CDR3 end, and the germline J gene is used to complete it. Germline V CDR1 and CDR2: MNHNS, SASEGT. J gave up 6 bases and V 0 bases, and 5 bases lay outside the gene matches. This CDR3 region has 15 residues.

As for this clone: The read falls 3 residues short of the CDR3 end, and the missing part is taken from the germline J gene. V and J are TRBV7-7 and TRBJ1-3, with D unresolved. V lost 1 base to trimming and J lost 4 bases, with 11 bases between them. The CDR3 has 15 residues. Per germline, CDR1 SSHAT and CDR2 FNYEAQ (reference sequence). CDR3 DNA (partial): TGTGCCAGCAGCTTAGGGGCTGGTAAAGGAAACACC. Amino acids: CASSLGAGKGNT. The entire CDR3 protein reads CASSLGAGKGNTIYF.

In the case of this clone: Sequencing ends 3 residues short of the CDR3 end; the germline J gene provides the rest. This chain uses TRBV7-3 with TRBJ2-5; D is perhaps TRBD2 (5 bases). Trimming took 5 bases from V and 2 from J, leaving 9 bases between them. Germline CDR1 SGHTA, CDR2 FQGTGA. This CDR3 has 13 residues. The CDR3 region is CASSRGIQETQYF. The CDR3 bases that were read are TGTGCCAGCAGCCGGGGTATTCAAGAGACC.

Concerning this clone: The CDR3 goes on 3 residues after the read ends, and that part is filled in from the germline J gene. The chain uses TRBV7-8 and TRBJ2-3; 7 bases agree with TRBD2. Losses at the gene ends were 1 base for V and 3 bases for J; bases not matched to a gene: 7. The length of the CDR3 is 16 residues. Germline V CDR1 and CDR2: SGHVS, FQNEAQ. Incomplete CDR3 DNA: TGTGCCAGCAGCTTAGGGACTAGGGCAAGTACAGATACG. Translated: CASSLGTRASTDT. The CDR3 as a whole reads CASSLGTRASTDTQYF.

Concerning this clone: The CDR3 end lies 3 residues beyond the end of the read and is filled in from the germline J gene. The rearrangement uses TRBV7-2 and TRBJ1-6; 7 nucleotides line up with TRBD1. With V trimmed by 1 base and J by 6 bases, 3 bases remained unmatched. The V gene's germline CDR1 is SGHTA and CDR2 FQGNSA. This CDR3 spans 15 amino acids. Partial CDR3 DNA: TGTGCCAGCAGCTTAGGGGCAGGGGGTAATTCACCC. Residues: CASSLGAGGNSP. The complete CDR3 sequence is CASSLGAGGNSPLHF.

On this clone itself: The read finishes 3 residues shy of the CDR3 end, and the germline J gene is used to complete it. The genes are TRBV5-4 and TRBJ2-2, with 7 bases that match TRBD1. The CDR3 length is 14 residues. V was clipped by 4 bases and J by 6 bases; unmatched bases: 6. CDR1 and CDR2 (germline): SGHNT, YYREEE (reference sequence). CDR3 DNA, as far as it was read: TGTGCCAGCAGCCCACGACAGGGTCCCGGGGAG. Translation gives CASSPRQGPGE. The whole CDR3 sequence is CASSPRQGPGELFF.

CDR3: CASSFDRGRRNTIYF. CDR3 DNA (partial): TGTGCCAGCAGCTTCGACAGGGGGCGAAGAAACACC. J is TRBJ1-3 and V is TRBV7-2; TRBD1 agrees at 10 bases. Read sequence stops 3 residues before the CDR3 end, and the germline J gene provides the missing end. V gave up 3 bases and J gave up 5 bases; unmatched junction bases: 4. In germline, CDR1 is SGHTA, CDR2 FQGNSA. There are 15 residues in the CDR3.